This T cell receptor (beta chain) derives from a study of shared T cell receptors in the human thymus. Here immunoSEQ multiplex PCR was the method, and the copy in TCRdb shows in-frame clones only, minus some. The sample has 500,000 to 750,000 clones, around nine tenths seen once. The CDR3 runs 15 residues. Germline V lookup: CDR1 LGHNA, CDR2 YSLEER. The ends were cut back, 1 base at V and 1 base at J, with 11 bases in the middle. The same sample was also studied in work on human thymus T cells. That paper notes: During corrective heart surgery, resections were taken, and the thymus tissue came from them.

The sequence came from a boy younger than two with a congenital heart defect. The specimen sequenced was thymocytes. This sequence joins TRBV4-3 and TRBJ2-7, with D perhaps matching TRBD2 (5 bases). CDR3 sequence reads: CASSQGNERSYEQYF. The CDR3 DNA reads TGCGCCAGCAGCCAAGGGAACGAGCGGTCCTACGAGCAGTACTTC.